This passage covers 32 T cell receptor beta chains from one sample sequenced in a study of chemoradiotherapy in HPV16-positive cancers. Data came from immunoSEQ multiplex PCR; TCRdb stores just in-frame clones and leaves some out. The sample has under 6,500 clones, 77% seen once. Specimen: tumor tissue, collected from a patient who underwent chemoradiotherapy. The receptors were sampled from a human donor with HPV-associated anogenital cancer.

V and J are TRBV7-9 and TRBJ1-4; D is unclear. This CDR3 is 13 amino acids long. CDR1 SEHNR and CDR2 FQNEAQ come from the germline V gene (reference sequence). Trimming left V 5 bases short and J 10 bases short, with 14 bases between. The CDR3 bases are TGTGCCAGCAGCCTCGAGGGCAGCCTAAAACTGTTTTTT. Protein: CASSLEGSLKLFF.

The chain combines TRBV4-2 with TRBJ1-2; 8 bases line up with TRBD1. Trimming at V came to 5 bases and at J to 2 bases, leaving 13 bases not matched to a gene. Per the germline V gene, CDR1 is LGHNA and CDR2 is YNFKEQ. The CDR3 runs 17 residues. The CDR3: CASSFSLGTGTNYGYTF. The CDR3 bases are TGTGCCAGCAGCTTCTCTTTGGGGACAGGAACGAACTATGGCTACACCTTC.

This clone was counted once. The chain employs TRBV7-9 and TRBJ2-7, with TRBD1 identical over 7 bases. The length of the CDR3 is 15 residues. Germline trimming cut 5 bases from V and 0 bases from J; bases unmatched to any gene: 7. Germline values: CDR1 SEHNR, CDR2 FQNEAQ (reference sequence). DNA of the CDR3: TGTGCCAGCAGCCTGGGGACAGCAAACTCCTACGAGCAGTACTTC. This sequence encodes CASSLGTANSYEQYF.

The table lists this clone with a few counts. The chain recombines TRBV12-2 with TRBJ2-1; the table gives TRBD2 as D, unverified against the DNA. TRBV12-2 is classified as a pseudogene. The CDR3 contains 16 residues. The CDR3 reads CASRLGLAGGLHEQFF. For the CDR3, the DNA is TGTGCAAGTCGCTTAGGACTAGCGGGGGGGCTCCATGAGCAGTTCTTC.

This clone showed up just a few times. The chain carries TRBV10-1 and TRBJ2-5; 14 bases map to TRBD2. V was pared by 3 bases and J by 4 bases, with 4 bases of the junction left unmatched. The germline gives CDR1 WNHNN, CDR2 SYGVQD (reference sequence). The CDR3 totals 16 residues. CDR3 region: CASSEGTSGRGETQYF. DNA for the CDR3: TGCGCCAGCAGTGAAGGGACTAGCGGGAGAGGAGAGACCCAGTACTTC.

The chain is built from TRBV4-2 and TRBJ1-3, with D perhaps matching TRBD1 (5 bases). Between the trimmed V and J ends, which lost 0 bases and 4 bases, there was a span of 13 bases. Germline lookup yields CDR1 LGHNA and CDR2 YNFKEQ. The CDR3 spans 16 residues. CDR3 sequence: CASSQEGGTRGNTIYF. For the CDR3, the DNA is TGTGCCAGCAGCCAAGAGGGGGGAACTAGGGGAAACACCATATATTTT.

Regarding this clone: Germline and junction disagree at one end, which may indicate a read error. This rearrangement joins TRBV4-2 to TRBJ2-2, with D unresolved. CDR3 length equals 14 residues. Germline CDR1 is LGHNA and CDR2 is YNFKEQ. CDR3 bases: TGTGCCAGCAGCCAAGTGGGGAACGCCGGGGAGCTGTTTTTT. This translates into CASSQVGNAGELFF.

The V call is TRBV7-9, the J call TRBJ1-5; TRBD1 is a possible D gene (5 bases). CDR3 length: 14 amino acids. Trimming stripped 1 base from V and 7 bases from J, with 11 bases between. Per the germline V gene, CDR1 is SEHNR and CDR2 is FQNEAQ (reference sequence). CDR3 sequence (DNA): TGTGCCAGCAGCTTAGAACCTGGGGCACAGCCCCAGCATTTT. Protein product: CASSLEPGAQPQHF.

The chain joins TRBV7-2 to TRBJ2-7; 7 bases are a match to TRBD1. Looked up from germline, CDR1 is SGHTA and CDR2 is FQGNSA. The V gene end was trimmed by 5 bases and the J gene end by 2 bases; junction bases not matched to a gene: 9. This CDR3 comprises 15 residues. CDR3 DNA: TGTGCCAGCAGCCTAAACCCGGGACAGCCCTACGAGCAGTACTTC. The encoded protein is CASSLNPGQPYEQYF. Supplemented by reference TRBV7-2 and TRBJ2-7, the full variable domain reads GAGVSQSPSNKVTEKGKDVELRCDPISGHTALYWYRQSLGQGLEFLIYFQGNSAPDKSGLPSDRFSAERTGGSVSTLTIQRTQQEDSAVYLCASSLNPGQPYEQYFGPGTRLTVT.

This clone appeared a single time. The sample has other DNA sequences that encode this CDR3 too. The chain employs TRBV6-6 and TRBJ1-3; D unresolved. This CDR3 region has 14 residues. From germline, CDR1 is MNHNY and CDR2 SVGAGI (reference sequence). V gave up 6 bases and J gave up 0 bases, with 9 bases separating them. For the CDR3, the DNA is TGTGCCAGCAGCCAGACGGACTCTGGAAACACCATATATTTT. Protein sequence: CASSQTDSGNTIYF.

J is TRBJ2-4 and V is TRBV5-6, with 8 bases identical to TRBD1. This CDR3 region has 14 residues. The germline V gene has CDR1 SGHDT and CDR2 YYEEEE. V was pared by 4 bases and J by 5 bases, with 5 bases of the junction left unmatched. DNA for the CDR3: TGTGCCAGCAGCCTGGGACAGGCGCAAAACATTCAGTACTTC. Its protein product is CASSLGQAQNIQYF.

This clone showed up just a few times. This chain connects TRBV27 to TRBJ2-7; the D gene is possibly TRBD1 (6 bases). CDR3 size: 15 residues. V was cut by 5 bases and J by 4 bases, with 18 bases left in between. Germline V gene lookup returns CDR1 MNHEY and CDR2 SMNVEV (reference sequence). CDR3 coding DNA: TGTGCCAGCAGTGTTGGGGGCATCCGGTTGTACGAGCAGTACTTC. Protein: CASSVGGIRLYEQYF.

This clone showed up just once. The rearrangement links TRBV4-1 to TRBJ2-7, with 10 bases identical to TRBD1. Germline assignment: CDR1 MGHRA and CDR2 YSYEKL. The junction had 6 bases not matched to a gene; V was cut back by 0 bases and J by 4 bases. The CDR3 has 16 amino acids. DNA for the CDR3: TGCGCCAGCAGCCAAGATTGGCCGGGACAGGGGTACGAGCAGTACTTC. Translation gives CASSQDWPGQGYEQYF.

This clone has only a few counts. The J gene is TRBJ1-1, the V gene TRBV6-6; 9 bases agree with TRBD1. The CDR3 totals 16 residues. V shed 5 bases and J 4 bases; nucleotides not matched to a gene: 11. Germline V gene sequence: CDR1 MNHNY, CDR2 SVGAGI (reference sequence). The CDR3 DNA follows: TGTGCCAGCAGTAGCACAGGGGGCGCCGCGTCCACTGAAGCTTTCTTT. It yields the protein CASSSTGGAASTEAFF.

CDR3 amino acids: CASSSLSRGHNNEQFF. Here the CDR3 DNA reads TGTGCCAGCAGTTCCCTGAGCAGGGGCCATAACAATGAGCAGTTCTTC. This chain connects TRBV28 to TRBJ2-1; TRBD1 might be the D (6 bases). Deletions cut 4 bases from V and 5 bases from J, with 18 bases between. There are 16 residues in the CDR3. Germline CDR1 and CDR2: MDHEN and SYDVKM.

The genes are TRBV28 and TRBJ1-3; maybe TRBD1 (6 bases). The germline V gene has CDR1 MDHEN and CDR2 SYDVKM. The CDR3 has 13 residues. The ends were cut back, 8 bases at V and 2 bases at J, with 10 bases in the middle. This CDR3 is CASVGATGNTIYF. The CDR3 nucleotides read TGTGCCAGCGTGGGGGCGACTGGAAACACCATATATTTT.

V usage is TRBV5-4 and J usage is TRBJ2-2; 7 positions match TRBD1. Germline V gene lookup returns CDR1 SGHNT and CDR2 YYREEE (reference sequence). Losses at the gene ends were 2 bases for V and 7 bases for J; bases not matched to a gene: 8. This CDR3 comprises 15 residues. CDR3 coding DNA: TGTGCCAGCAGCTTCCGGGACAGAGCCCTCGGGGAGCTGTTTTTT. This translates into CASSFRDRALGELFF.

The chain carries TRBV9 and TRBJ2-5; 8 nucleotides align to TRBD1. CDR3 length equals 15 residues. Germline trimming cut 1 base from V and 1 base from J; bases unmatched to any gene: 3. Germline-derived CDR1 and CDR2 are SGDLS and YYNGEE. The chain's CDR3 is CASSVQGARQETQYF. CDR3 nucleotide sequence: TGTGCCAGCAGCGTACAGGGGGCGCGCCAAGAGACCCAGTACTTC.

In this sample, this clone turned up a few times. The V call is TRBV28, the J call TRBJ1-4; the D gene is possibly TRBD1 (6 bases). CDR3 length: 14 residues. Trimming left V 6 bases short and J 7 bases short, with 15 bases between. From germline, CDR1 is MDHEN and CDR2 SYDVKM. The CDR3 protein is CASRTQGGGEKLFF. In DNA, the CDR3 is TGTGCCAGCAGGACACAGGGTGGGGGTGAAAAACTGTTTTTT. Based on the CDR3 plus reference TRBV28 and TRBJ1-4, the full variable domain is DVKVTQSSRYLVKRTGEKVFLECVQDMDHENMFWYRQDPGLGLRLIYFSYDVKMKEKGDIPEGYSVSREKKERFSLILESASTNQTSMYLCASRTQGGGEKLFFGSGTQLSVL.

This clone appeared a single time. V and J are TRBV7-2 and TRBJ2-3; the match to TRBD2 covers 9 bases. CDR3 size: 15 residues. The germline V gene encodes CDR1 SGHTA and CDR2 FQGNSA. V shed 5 bases, J shed 1 base, and the junction held 4 bases outside the gene matches. The CDR3 loop reads CASSRGTSRTDTQYF. The DNA of the CDR3 is TGTGCCAGCAGCCGTGGGACTAGCCGCACAGATACGCAGTATTTT.

The chain has TRBV11-2 and TRBJ1-1, with a tentative D call TRBD1 (6 bases). Looked up from germline, CDR1 is SGHAT and CDR2 is FQNNGV. The CDR3 contains 15 residues. Trimming removed 3 bases at V and 5 bases at J, with 16 bases between. CDR3 residues: CASSFTQGGRTEAFF. CDR3 nucleotide sequence: TGTGCCAGCAGCTTCACACAGGGCGGTAGAACTGAAGCTTTCTTT. The complete variable domain, with remaining parts taken from reference TRBV11-2 and TRBJ1-1, reads EAGVAQSPRYKIIEKRQSVAFWCNPISGHATLYWYQQILGQGPKLLIQFQNNGVVDDSQLPKDRFSAERLKGVDSTLKIQPAKLEDSAVYLCASSFTQGGRTEAFFGQGTRLTVV.

The CDR3 is CASSLGTSSYNEQFF. In nucleotides, the CDR3 is TGTGCCAGCAGCTTAGGGACGAGCTCCTACAATGAGCAGTTCTTC. The chain links TRBV7-8 to TRBJ2-1; D is unresolved. CDR3 length: 15 residues. The germline V gene encodes CDR1 SGHVS and CDR2 FQNEAQ. The V gene lost 1 base and the J gene lost 0 bases, with 7 bases spanning the gap. Looking up the rest from reference TRBV7-8 and TRBJ2-1 gives the full variable domain: GAGVSQSPRYKVAKRGQDVALRCDPISGHVSLFWYQQALGQGPEFLTYFQNEAQLDKSGLPSDRFFAERPEGSVSTLKIQRTQQEDSAVYLCASSLGTSSYNEQFFGPGTRLTVL.

This chain uses TRBV4-2 with TRBJ2-3, with D tentatively TRBD1 or TRBD2 (7 bases each). V shed 0 bases and J shed 4 bases, with 14 bases lying between them. The CDR3 loop spans 16 amino acids. Germline CDR1 and CDR2: LGHNA and YNFKEQ. CDR3 region: CASSQDKGAGADTQYF. The DNA for the CDR3 is TGTGCCAGCAGCCAAGATAAGGGGGCGGGAGCAGATACGCAGTATTTT.

This rearrangement joins TRBV6-4 to TRBJ2-1, with TRBD2 matching 14 bases. CDR3 length: 16 residues. Germline assignment: CDR1 MRHNA and CDR2 SNTAGT. The trim removed 3 bases at V and 11 bases at J, leaving 9 bases unmatched. CDR3 residues: CASSESGTSGREKQFF. DNA for the CDR3: TGTGCCAGCAGTGAATCCGGGACTAGCGGGAGAGAGAAGCAGTTCTTC.

The CDR3 reads CASRPRGGSNQPQHF. CDR3 DNA sequence: TGTGCCAGCAGACCGCGTGGGGGGAGCAATCAGCCCCAGCATTTT. J is TRBJ1-5 and V is TRBV6-1, with D perhaps matching TRBD1 (5 bases). The CDR3 length is 15 residues. Germline CDR1 MNHNS, CDR2 SASEGT. V was cut by 6 bases and J by 1 base, with 13 bases left in between.

The rearrangement joins TRBV2 to TRBJ2-5; maybe TRBD1 (5 bases). V was pared by 1 base and J by 7 bases, with 10 bases between. The germline CDR1 and CDR2 sequences are SNHLY and FYNNEI. This CDR3 has 13 amino acids. The CDR3 sequence: CASSEGQGGTQYF. DNA for the CDR3: TGTGCCAGCAGTGAAGGTCAGGGTGGGACCCAGTACTTC.

This sequence joins TRBV7-3 and TRBJ2-1; TRBD2 agrees at 8 bases. The CDR3 totals 16 residues. The V gene's germline CDR1 is SGHTA and CDR2 FQGTGA. V was pared by 3 bases and J by 6 bases, with 10 bases of the junction left unmatched. CDR3 amino acids: CASSLLALAGGNEQFF. CDR3 nucleotides: TGTGCCAGCAGCTTGTTGGCCCTAGCGGGTGGCAATGAGCAGTTCTTC.

This rearrangement joins TRBV5-6 to TRBJ2-3; 9 nucleotides agree with TRBD2. Germline V gene sequence: CDR1 SGHDT, CDR2 YYEEEE. There are 17 residues in the CDR3. V lost 4 bases to trimming and J lost 2 bases; unmatched junction nucleotides: 11. The chain's CDR3 is CASSETLAGRVTDTQYF. DNA for the CDR3: TGTGCCAGCAGCGAGACGCTAGCGGGGCGAGTCACAGATACGCAGTATTTT.

The chain combines TRBV6-1 with TRBJ2-7, with D possibly matching TRBD1 (6 bases). This CDR3 is 13 amino acids long. The germline V gene has CDR1 MNHNS and CDR2 SASEGT. Trimming cost V 5 bases and J 6 bases, with 14 bases left between them. CDR3 nucleotide sequence: TGTGCCAGCAGTCCGGGACACCTAGGCGAGCAGTACTTC. The encoded protein is CASSPGHLGEQYF.

The CDR3 DNA reads as TGTGCCAGCAGCGCCACAGGGTGGTACACCTTC. The encoded protein is CASSATGWYTF. The genes are TRBV5-4 and TRBJ1-2; a possible D gene is TRBD1 (6 bases). The CDR3 totals 11 residues. Trimming removed 4 bases from V and 11 bases from J, with 12 bases in between. The germline gives CDR1 SGHNT, CDR2 YYREEE (reference sequence).

The gene calls are TRBV6-5 and TRBJ2-5; 8 positions match TRBD1. The CDR3 runs 16 residues. The V gene end was trimmed by 2 bases and the J gene end by 5 bases; junction bases not matched to a gene: 10. Looked up from germline, CDR1 is MNHEY and CDR2 is SVGAGI. CDR3 sequence reads: CASSYTPQGARETQYF. CDR3 nucleotide sequence: TGTGCCAGCAGTTACACCCCTCAGGGGGCCCGGGAGACCCAGTACTTC.

This rearrangement joins TRBV19 to TRBJ2-3, with TRBD1 as a possible D gene (5 bases). The CDR3 spans 15 residues. Trimming pared 1 base from V and 6 bases from J, leaving 14 bases between. CDR1 and CDR2 (germline): LNHDA, SQIVND (reference sequence). In nucleotides, the CDR3 is TGTGCCAGTAGTATAGGAGCGTCGAAGGGGGATACGCAGTATTTT. Translated: CASSIGASKGDTQYF.